The clone carrying this T cell receptor (beta chain) was detected only once. In the naive CD8 group, cells lacked CD45RO and were positively selected for CCR7, so terminally differentiated effector memory CD45RA+ cells were left out. All of the donors resided in Nashville, Tennessee, and each was a Caucasian adult. The sample belongs to a study of shared clonotypes between healthy human individuals. Study-wide context: The cohort comprised a couple of women and a few men. Their ages spanned 18 to 49 years. Three plates were used per donor for CD4 naive, three for CD4 memory, two for CD8 naive and one for CD8 memory.

Trimming cost V 3 bases and J 0 bases, with 17 bases left between them. The CDR3 length is 17 residues. The germline CDR1 and CDR2 sequences are MDHEN and SYDVKM. Template for every sorted-subset replicate PCR totaled 150 to 250 ng DNA, approximately 30,000 T cell genomes. TCRdb keeps only in-frame clones here, not all; method: immunoSEQ multiplex PCR. The sample contains millions of clones, about 92% of which appear only once. The chain carries TRBV28 and TRBJ1-2; TRBD1 is a possible D gene (5 bases). This TCR was recovered from a man younger than 35 in good health. Some clones in this sample may be carry-over from other donors' samples. Material: naive CD8+ T cells from PBMCs. CDR3 in amino acids: CASSFPRTLGANYGYTF. For the CDR3, the DNA is TGTGCCAGCAGTTTTCCTCGGACATTGGGGGCTAACTATGGCTACACCTTC.